This T cell receptor beta chain was recorded in a study of blood T cell repertoires in COVID-19. Under the authors' procedure: Nucleated cell number was recorded as an estimate derived from reference gene primer amplification. Sequencing was performed with immunoSEQ multiplex PCR; in TCRdb, only in-frame clones are kept and a portion is missing. V, J and clone size are those of that table, while D and trimming were read from the DNA. This sample yields approximately 100,000 clones, of which about 86% are seen a single time; about 6.3% belongs to the top ten. Germline assignment: CDR1 SNHLY and CDR2 FYNNEI. This CDR3 spans 17 amino acids. The V and J ends lost 5 bases and 0 bases respectively, with 18 bases between them.

Input material: peripheral blood. This receptor was identified in a man aged 55-75 years with acute or convalescent COVID-19. The V and J genes are TRBV2 and TRBJ2-3; weak D call: TRBD1 (6 bases). The CDR3 region has the DNA TGTGCCAGCAGTCTCCTGGGGGCAGGGGATAGCACAGATACGCAGTATTTT. This sequence encodes CASSLLGAGDSTDTQYF.